These T cell receptor beta chains were read from a single sample in a study of blood T cell repertoires in COVID-19. Assay: immunoSEQ multiplex PCR; the TCRdb copy retains only in-frame clones and omits some. The repertoire includes about 280,000 clones, approximately 89% of them detected once, and 2.8% sits in the top ten. Sequenced input: PBMCs or T cells enriched from blood (not recorded which). These receptors all stem from a man aged 40-49 years who had been exposed to COVID-19. CDR3s include the opening cysteine and the closing phenylalanine or tryptophan. The D gene is left open where the match is weak. Clone size is shown for a subset of rows, as once, few, many or a class of expanded clone.

>TRBJ1-5|NA|TRBV10-3|NA
CAISEGGFQPQHF
TGTGCCATCAGTGAGGGGGGGTTTCAGCCCCAGCATTTT
>TRBJ1-6|NA|TRBV14|NA
CASSWASNSPLHF
TGTGCCAGCAGCTGGGCCTCAAATTCACCCCTCCACTTT
>TRBJ2-1|NA|TRBV9|NA
CASSVASGNEQFF
TGTGCCAGCAGCGTAGCCAGCGGAAATGAGCAGTTCTTC
>TRBJ2-2|TRBD2|TRBV4-1|NA
CASSQDLLAGGLGGELFF
TGCGCCAGCAGCCAAGATCTACTAGCGGGAGGTCTTGGCGGGGAGCTGTTTTTT
>TRBJ1-1|NA|TRBV16|NA
CASSPIEGNTEAFF
TGTGCCAGCAGCCCCATTGAGGGGAACACTGAAGCTTTCTTT
>TRBJ1-3|TRBD1|TRBV28|NA
CASRPGQSAGNTIYF
TGTGCCAGCAGGCCGGGACAGTCGGCTGGAAACACCATATATTTT
>TRBJ2-2|NA|TRBV28|NA
CAARFSDTGELFF
TGTGCCGCCCGGTTTTCGGACACCGGGGAGCTGTTTTTT
>TRBJ2-1|TRBD2|TRBV5-1|NA
CASSLAMRERDSQFF
TGCGCCAGCAGCTTGGCCATGCGGGAGCGGGACTCGCAGTTCTTC
>TRBJ1-3|TRBD1|TRBV28|NA
CASSDSGQGLRNTIYF
TGTGCCAGCAGTGATTCGGGACAGGGTTTAAGAAACACCATATATTTT
>TRBJ1-1|NA|TRBV11-1|NA
CASSLDPVSTEAFF
TGTGCCAGCAGCTTAGACCCGGTGAGCACTGAAGCTTTCTTT
>TRBJ2-3|TRBD2|TRBV29-1|NA
CSGGTSSTDTQYF
TGCAGCGGTGGGACTAGCAGCACAGATACGCAGTATTTT
>TRBJ2-7|NA|TRBV18|NA
CASSPSPDRINYEQYF
TGTGCCAGCTCACCATCCCCAGACAGAATTAACTACGAGCAGTACTTC
>TRBJ1-6|NA|TRBV3-1/TRBV3-2|NA
CASSHAVGNSPLHF
TGTGCCAGCAGCCACGCGGTAGGCAATTCACCCCTCCACTTT
>TRBJ1-1|TRBD1|TRBV9|NA
CASSEKTGATEAFF
TGTGCCAGCAGCGAGAAGACAGGGGCCACTGAAGCTTTCTTT
>TRBJ1-2|TRBD1|TRBV25-1|few
CASSETGGAYYGYTF
TGTGCCAGCAGTGAAACAGGGGGCGCGTACTATGGCTACACCTTC
>TRBJ2-7|NA|TRBV27|once
CASSRARGYEQYF
TGTGCCAGCAGTCGGGCCAGGGGTTACGAGCAGTACTTC
>TRBJ2-1|NA|TRBV11-2|once
CASSQLYGNEQFF
TGTGCCAGCAGCCAACTCTACGGCAATGAGCAGTTCTTC
>TRBJ2-7|TRBD2|TRBV29-1|NA
CSVETLAGSYEQYF
TGCAGCGTTGAAACACTAGCGGGGAGCTACGAGCAGTACTTC
>TRBJ2-2|NA|TRBV15|NA
CATSRDLNTGELFF
TGTGCCACCAGCAGAGATCTAAACACCGGGGAGCTGTTTTTT
>TRBJ2-1|TRBD2|TRBV19|NA
CASSVGSGNFWFNEQFF
TGTGCCAGTAGTGTGGGTAGCGGGAATTTTTGGTTTAATGAGCAGTTCTTC
>TRBJ2-5|TRBD2|TRBV5-1|NA
CASSSTSGSSETQYF
TGCGCCAGCAGCTCCACTAGCGGGAGTTCGGAGACCCAGTACTTC
>TRBJ2-5|TRBD2|TRBV18|NA
CASSPPLTGSSGSKKGGETQYF
TGTGCCAGCTCACCACCTTTGACTGGTAGTAGCGGGAGTAAGAAAGGGGGGGAGACCCAGTACTTC
>TRBJ2-2|TRBD2|TRBV15|once
CATSSSGSWGELFF
TGTGCCACCAGCAGTAGCGGGAGTTGGGGGGAGCTGTTTTTT
>TRBJ1-5|NA|TRBV12-5|NA
CASGLASGGGREPQHF
TGTGCTAGTGGTTTGGCCTCAGGCGGGGGGAGGGAGCCCCAGCATTTT
>TRBJ2-1|NA|TRBV3-1/TRBV3-2|NA
CASSHRRTSPPEYNEQFF
TGTGCCAGCAGCCACAGAAGGACATCCCCTCCAGAATACAATGAGCAGTTCTTC
>TRBJ1-5|NA|TRBV2|NA
CASSEMDSLYSNQPQHF
TGTGCCAGCAGTGAAATGGACAGCCTATATAGCAATCAGCCCCAGCATTTT
>TRBJ1-5|NA|TRBV5-6|NA
CASSQTRGSRQPQHF
TGTGCCAGCAGCCAAACAAGGGGGTCGAGACAGCCCCAGCATTTT
>TRBJ1-5|NA|TRBV9|NA
CASSAGGSNQPQHF
TGTGCCAGCAGCGCCGGGGGAAGCAATCAGCCCCAGCATTTT
>TRBJ1-1|TRBD1|TRBV30|NA
CAWYGTGGIGMNTEAFF
TGTGCCTGGTACGGGACAGGGGGAATAGGGATGAACACTGAAGCTTTCTTT
>TRBJ1-2|TRBD1|TRBV24-1|NA
CATSDPGQGFYGYTF
TGTGCCACCAGTGACCCGGGACAGGGGTTCTATGGCTACACCTTC
>TRBJ2-2|NA|TRBV18|NA
CASSPPDRSTGELFF
TGTGCCAGCTCACCACCTGACAGGTCGACCGGGGAGCTGTTTTTT
>TRBJ1-1|NA|TRBV28|few
CAGRSNTEAFF
TGTGCCGGGAGGTCGAACACTGAAGCTTTCTTT
>TRBJ2-7|TRBD2|TRBV7-2|NA
CASSLGGVSYEQYF
TGTGCCAGCAGCTTGGGGGGGGTCTCCTACGAGCAGTACTTC
>TRBJ2-6|TRBD1|TRBV10-3|NA
CAISENRGGELGANVLTF
TGTGCCATCAGTGAAAATAGAGGGGGCGAACTTGGGGCCAACGTCCTGACTTTC
>TRBJ1-6|NA|TRBV7-2|NA
CASSLGAIKNSPLHF
TGTGCCAGCAGCTTAGGGGCAATCAAAAATTCACCCCTCCACTTT
>TRBJ2-7|TRBD1|TRBV11-2|NA
CASKVGRDRYEQYF
TGTGCCAGCAAGGTTGGACGGGACAGGTACGAGCAGTACTTC
>TRBJ2-1|TRBD2|TRBV6-1|NA
CASSAPTRGGREYNEQFF
TGTGCCAGCAGTGCCCCGACCCGGGGAGGGAGGGAGTACAATGAGCAGTTCTTC
>TRBJ1-1|NA|TRBV6-5|NA
CASSYVDMNTEAFF
TGTGCCAGCAGTTACGTGGACATGAACACTGAAGCTTTCTTT
>TRBJ2-5|TRBD2|TRBV3-1/TRBV3-2|NA
CASSQVVGLAYQETQYF
TGTGCCAGCAGCCAAGTGGTGGGACTAGCGTACCAAGAGACCCAGTACTTC
>TRBJ1-1|NA|TRBV27|NA
CASSTSRQANTEAFF
TGTGCCAGCAGTACATCAAGACAGGCCAACACTGAAGCTTTCTTT